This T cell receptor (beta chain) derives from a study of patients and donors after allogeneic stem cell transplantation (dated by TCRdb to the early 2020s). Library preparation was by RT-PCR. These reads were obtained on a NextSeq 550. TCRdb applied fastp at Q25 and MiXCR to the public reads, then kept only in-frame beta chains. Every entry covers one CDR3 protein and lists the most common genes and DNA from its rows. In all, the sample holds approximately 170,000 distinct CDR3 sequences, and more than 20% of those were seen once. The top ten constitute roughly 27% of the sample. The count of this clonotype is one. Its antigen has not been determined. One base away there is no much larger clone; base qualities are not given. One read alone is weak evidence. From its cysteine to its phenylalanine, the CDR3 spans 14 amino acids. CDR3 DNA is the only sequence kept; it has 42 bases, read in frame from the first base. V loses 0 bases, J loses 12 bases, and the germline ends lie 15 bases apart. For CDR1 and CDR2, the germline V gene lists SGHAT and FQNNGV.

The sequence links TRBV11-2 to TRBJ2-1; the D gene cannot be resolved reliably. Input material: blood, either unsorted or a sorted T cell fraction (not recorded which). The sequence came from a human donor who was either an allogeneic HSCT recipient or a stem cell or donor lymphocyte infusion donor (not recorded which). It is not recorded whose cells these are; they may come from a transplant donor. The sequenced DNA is TGTGCCAGCAGCTTAGATCCCTCGTCAGGCGGGCAGTTCTTC. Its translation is CASSLDPSSGGQFF.